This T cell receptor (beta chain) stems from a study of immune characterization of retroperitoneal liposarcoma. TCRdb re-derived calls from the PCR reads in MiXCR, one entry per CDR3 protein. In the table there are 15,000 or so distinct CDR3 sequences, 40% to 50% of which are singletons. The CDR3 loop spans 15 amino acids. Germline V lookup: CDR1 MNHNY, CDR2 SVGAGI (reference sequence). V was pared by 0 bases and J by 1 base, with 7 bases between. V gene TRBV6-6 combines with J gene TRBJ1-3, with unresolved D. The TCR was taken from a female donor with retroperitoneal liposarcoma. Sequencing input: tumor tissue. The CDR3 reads CASSYSGKSGNTIYF. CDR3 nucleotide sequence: TGTGCCAGCAGTTACTCAGGGAAATCTGGAAACACCATATATTTT.